The 12 T cell receptor beta chains presented below share a single source sample, sequenced in a study of identical twins. TCRdb re-derived calls from the 5' RACE reads in MiXCR, one entry per CDR3 protein. Among 240,000 or so distinct CDR3 sequences listed, more than 9.5% were seen once. The sample was also reused in another study, on yellow fever vaccine responses in identical twins.

Sequencing input: memory (CD45RO+) T cells sorted from blood. Receptors originate from a woman aged 18-29 years in good health.

The table lists this clonotype with a few counts. This sequence joins TRBV18 and TRBJ2-7; 9 positions match TRBD1. From germline, CDR1 is KGHSH and CDR2 LQKENI. The CDR3 sequence is 15 residues long. V trimming: 3 bases; J trimming: 1 base; junction bases outside the gene matches: 4. This CDR3 reads CASSPGQGKSYEQYF. As DNA, the CDR3 is TGTGCCAGCTCACCTGGACAGGGGAAGTCCTACGAGCAGTACTTC.

This clonotype appeared many times. V gene TRBV5-1 combines with J gene TRBJ2-5; 8 bases match TRBD2. The CDR3 totals 14 residues. Losses at the gene ends were 0 bases for V and 2 bases for J; bases not matched to a gene: 0. The V gene's germline CDR1 is SGHRS and CDR2 YFSETQ. The CDR3 is CASSLAGGQETQYF. In DNA, the CDR3 is TGCGCCAGCAGCTTGGCGGGGGGGCAAGAGACCCAGTACTTC. The full variable domain, rest sourced from reference TRBV5-1 and TRBJ2-5, is KAGVTQTPRYLIKTRGQQVTLSCSPISGHRSVSWYQQTPGQGLQFLFEYFSETQRNKGNFPGRFSGRQFSNSRSEMNVSTLELGDSALYLCASSLAGGQETQYFGPGTRLLVL.

This clonotype was observed once. The J gene is TRBJ2-7, the V gene TRBV3-1, with D possibly TRBD1 on 6 matching bases. V dropped 6 bases and J dropped 6 bases, with 18 bases sitting between them. Germline CDR1 reads LGHDT; CDR2 reads YNNKEL (reference sequence). The CDR3 runs to 14 residues. CDR3 sequence (DNA): TGTGCCAGCAGAACCACACCTCAGGGGTCCGAGCAGTACTTC. It translates to CASRTTPQGSEQYF.

Concerning this clonotype: It may be a read error: a sequence one base away is much more abundant. This rearrangement joins TRBV9 to TRBJ1-2; the D is unclear. Germline CDR1 reads SGDLS; CDR2 reads YYNGEE. V was shortened by 0 bases and J by 10 bases, with 19 bases between the two germline ends. The CDR3 spans 15 residues. The CDR3 reads CASSVGNRVISDYTF. CDR3 nucleotides: TGTGCCAGCAGCGTAGGAAATCGTGTAATCAGTGACTACACCTTC.

Here the CDR3 DNA reads TGTGCCAGCAGCTTAACTCAGGTTACTGAAGCTTTCTTT. It encodes CASSLTQVTEAFF. V usage is TRBV7-3 and J usage is TRBJ1-1; D not certain. Germline V gene sequence: CDR1 SGHTA, CDR2 FQGTGA. V gave up 0 bases and J gave up 5 bases, with 7 bases separating them. CDR3 size: 13 residues.

This rearrangement joins TRBV11-2 to TRBJ2-1; unclear D gene. V was cut by 5 bases and J by 8 bases, with 16 bases left in between. Germline V gene data show CDR1 as SGHAT and CDR2 as FQNNGV. The CDR3 is 14 amino acids. The CDR3 here is CASSLESSTYEQFF. The CDR3 nucleotides read TGTGCCAGCAGCCTTGAATCGAGCACCTATGAGCAGTTCTTC.

The V call is TRBV5-1, the J call TRBJ2-1, with D perhaps matching TRBD2 (6 bases). This CDR3 contains 15 residues. V was cut by 5 bases and J by 13 bases, with 25 bases left in between. CDR1 is SGHRS, CDR2 YFSETQ, per germline. CDR3 region: CASRPTGGLATSQFF. The CDR3 DNA sequence: TGCGCCAGCAGGCCGACCGGGGGTCTAGCGACGAGTCAGTTCTTC.

This clonotype showed up many times. The chain recombines TRBV29-1 with TRBJ2-1; 9 bases line up with TRBD2. Trimming cost V 6 bases and J 0 bases; bases outside gene matches: 18. The germline CDR1 and CDR2 sequences are SQVTM and ANQGSEA. This CDR3 is 19 amino acids long. CDR3 sequence reads: CSVLPGVAGVPSSYNEQFF. In DNA, the CDR3 is TGCAGCGTCCTCCCCGGGGTAGCGGGAGTCCCCAGCTCCTACAATGAGCAGTTCTTC.

CDR3 nucleotide sequence: TGTGCCAGCAGTTACGCGTCAGGGCTTCGGGAGACCCAGTACTTC. Translation gives CASSYASGLRETQYF. This rearrangement joins TRBV6-5 to TRBJ2-5; weak D call: TRBD1 (5 bases). The CDR3 has 15 amino acids. Between the trimmed V and J ends, which lost 2 bases and 5 bases, there was a span of 15 bases. Germline values: CDR1 MNHEY, CDR2 SVGAGI.

This clonotype was detected once. The chain joins TRBV20-1 to TRBJ2-3; D not certain. The CDR3 spans 14 residues. With 5 bases removed from V and 5 bases from J, the gap between germline ends came to 17 bases. Germline V gene lookup returns CDR1 DFQATT and CDR2 SNEGSKA (reference sequence). The chain's CDR3 is CSALAVLKEDTQYF. In nucleotides, the CDR3 is TGCAGTGCTTTAGCTGTTCTAAAGGAAGATACGCAGTATTTT.

The chain joins TRBV2 to TRBJ2-5, with D hard to call. V lost 4 bases and J lost 5, with 14 bases in between. The germline V gene encodes CDR1 SNHLY and CDR2 FYNNEI. CDR3 length: 14 amino acids. The CDR3 region has the DNA TGTGCCAGCAGTGTAAGGGTTGGTTGGGAGACCCAGTACTTC. Translated: CASSVRVGWETQYF.

About this clonotype itself: The CDR3 does not end in the conserved phenylalanine or tryptophan, so this is likely a read error. No DNA is shown, since the ends of the CDR3 on it are uncertain; the CDR3 is the one TCRdb lists. The chain couples TRBV21-1 to TRBJ1-1; the table assigns TRBD1, which was not confirmed against the DNA. TRBV21-1 is given as a pseudogene. The CDR3 length equals 12 residues, ends included. The CDR3 here is CAARQGNTEAFS.